Below are 10 T cell receptor beta chains sequenced from a single sample in a study of blood T cell repertoires in COVID-19. The protocol was immunoSEQ multiplex PCR, while the TCRdb copy is restricted to in-frame clones and leaves out a portion. Among more than 60,000 clones listed, roughly four fifths were seen once. The specimen sequenced was peripheral blood. These receptor sequences come from a man aged 60 to 69 with acute or convalescent COVID-19.

The genes are TRBV18 and TRBJ2-2; 8 bases agree with TRBD2. Germline lookup yields CDR1 KGHSH and CDR2 LQKENI. Trimming removed 6 bases from V and 8 bases from J; junction bases left unmatched: 11. The CDR3 covers 15 residues. The CDR3 loop reads CASSSGLAGLGELFF. For the CDR3, the DNA is TGTGCCAGCTCTTCAGGACTAGCCGGTTTAGGGGAGCTGTTTTTT.

This sequence joins TRBV3-1 (or the pseudogene TRBV3-2) and TRBJ2-5, with D maybe TRBD2 (7 bases). Trimming left V 5 bases short and J 6 bases short, with 22 bases between. CDR1 is LGHDT and CDR2 is YNNKEL in the germline V gene (reference sequence). This CDR3 spans 16 amino acids. CDR3 amino acids: CASSAGAGAQRQTQYF. Written as DNA, the CDR3 is TGTGCCAGCAGCGCTGGGGCGGGGGCTCAGAGGCAGACCCAGTACTTC.

The CDR3 DNA sequence: TGTGCCAGCAGTGCCGGGACAACCCCTGAAGCTTTCTTT. Protein product: CASSAGTTPEAFF. The V call is TRBV27, the J call TRBJ1-1; a weak D match, TRBD1 (6 bases). Trimming took 5 bases from V and 6 from J, leaving 13 bases between them. In germline, CDR1 is MNHEY, CDR2 SMNVEV (reference sequence). The CDR3 length is 13 residues.

The genes are TRBV11-2 and TRBJ1-6, with a possible D match to TRBD1 (6 bases). Per the germline V gene, CDR1 is SGHAT and CDR2 is FQNNGV. The CDR3 totals 14 residues. V shed 1 base and J shed 10 bases, with 11 bases lying between them. The CDR3 DNA follows: TGTGCCAGCAGCTTAGTCAGGGGAGACTCACCCCTCCACTTT. It is translated as CASSLVRGDSPLHF.

The chain has TRBV5-1 and TRBJ2-7, with 9 bases aligning to TRBD1. Germline-derived CDR1 and CDR2 are SGHRS and YFSETQ. The CDR3 length is 17 residues. The V segment lost 4 bases and the J segment 2 bases; nucleotides outside the gene matches: 13. CDR3 bases: TGCGCCAGCAGCCCGCCCCGGGGACAGGGAACTGCCTACGAGCAGTACTTC. It specifies CASSPPRGQGTAYEQYF.

This clone appeared a few times. V and J are TRBV19 and TRBJ2-3, with 8 bases that match TRBD1. Per the germline V gene, CDR1 is LNHDA and CDR2 is SQIVND (reference sequence). The CDR3 sequence is 13 residues long. V trimming: 6 bases; J trimming: 5 bases; junction bases outside the gene matches: 4. CDR3 DNA: TGTGCCAGTAGAGCCAGGGGGCAAGATACGCAGTATTTT. Amino acids: CASRARGQDTQYF. Full variable domain (remainder filled in from reference TRBV19 and TRBJ2-3): DGGITQSPKYLFRKEGQNVTLSCEQNLNHDAMYWYRQDPGQGLRLIYYSQIVNDFQKGDIAEGYSVSREKKESFPLTVTSAQKNPTAFYLCASRARGQDTQYFGPGTRLTVL.

This chain links TRBV4-2 with TRBJ1-3; perhaps TRBD1 as D (5 bases). The CDR3 is 16 residues long. Germline V gene lookup returns CDR1 LGHNA and CDR2 YNFKEQ. Trimming cost V 1 base and J 0 bases, with 10 bases left between them. CDR3 coding DNA: TGTGCCAGCAGCCAAGCGGGGGGACCCTCTGGAAACACCATATATTTT. Protein: CASSQAGGPSGNTIYF.

The V call is TRBV12-5, the J call TRBJ2-7; possibly TRBD2 for D (7 bases). CDR3 size: 14 residues. The V gene's germline CDR1 is LGHNT and CDR2 FRNRAP. V was clipped by 1 base and J by 2 bases, with 9 bases between them. The CDR3 coding sequence is TGTGCTAGTGGTTTGGGAGGGGGGGCCTACGAGCAGTACTTC. It translates to CASGLGGGAYEQYF.

With respect to this clone: At one end the junction does not follow the germline gene, possibly because of a read error. CDR3 loop: CASSRLAERGETQYF. CDR3 DNA: TGTGCTAGCAGCCGGCTAGCGGAGCGGGGAGAGACCCAGTACTTC. The chain employs TRBV7-7 and TRBJ2-5; 7 positions agree with TRBD2. Germline CDR1 SSHAT, CDR2 FNYEAQ (reference sequence). There are 15 residues in the CDR3.

The DNA for the CDR3 is TGTGCCAGCAGTTACTCACCGGACAGGGCCTACGAGCAGTACTTC. Residues: CASSYSPDRAYEQYF. This sequence joins TRBV6-2 or TRBV6-3 and TRBJ2-7, with 8 bases aligning to TRBD1. J gave up 2 bases and V 0 bases, and 3 bases lay outside the gene matches. CDR1 is MNHEY, CDR2 SVGEGT, per germline. The CDR3 is made up of 15 amino acids.